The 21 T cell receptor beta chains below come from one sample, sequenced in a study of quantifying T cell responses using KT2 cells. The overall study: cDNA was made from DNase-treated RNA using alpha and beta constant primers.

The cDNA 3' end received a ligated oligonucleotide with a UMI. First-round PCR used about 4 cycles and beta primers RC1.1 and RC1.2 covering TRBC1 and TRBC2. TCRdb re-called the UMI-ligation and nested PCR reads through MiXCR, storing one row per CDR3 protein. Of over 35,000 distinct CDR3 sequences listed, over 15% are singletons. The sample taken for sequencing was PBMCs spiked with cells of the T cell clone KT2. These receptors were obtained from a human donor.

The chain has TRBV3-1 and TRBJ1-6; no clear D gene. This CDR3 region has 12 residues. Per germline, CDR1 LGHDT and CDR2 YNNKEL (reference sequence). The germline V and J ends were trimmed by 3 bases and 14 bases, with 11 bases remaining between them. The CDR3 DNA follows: TGTGCCAGCAGCCACCCCGGTGGGGCCCTCCACTTT. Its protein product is CASSHPGGALHF. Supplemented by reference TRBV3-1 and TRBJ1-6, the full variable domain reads DTAVSQTPKYLVTQMGNDKSIKCEQNLGHDTMYWYKQDSKKFLKIMFSYNNKELIINETVPNRFSPKSPDKAHLNLHINSLELGDSAVYFCASSHPGGALHFGNGTRLTVT.

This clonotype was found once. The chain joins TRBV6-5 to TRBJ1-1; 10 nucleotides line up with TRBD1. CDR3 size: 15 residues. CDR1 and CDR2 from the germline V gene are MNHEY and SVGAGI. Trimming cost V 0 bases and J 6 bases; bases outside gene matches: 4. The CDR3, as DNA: TGTGCCAGCAGTTACTCAAGACAGGGGGCCGCTGAAGCTTTCTTT. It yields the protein CASSYSRQGAAEAFF.

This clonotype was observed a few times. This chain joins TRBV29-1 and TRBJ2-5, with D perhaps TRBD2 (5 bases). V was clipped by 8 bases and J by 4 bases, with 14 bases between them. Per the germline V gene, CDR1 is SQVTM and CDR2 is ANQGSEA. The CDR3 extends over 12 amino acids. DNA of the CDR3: TGCAGCACCAACCGGGGTTCAGAGACCCAGTACTTC. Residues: CSTNRGSETQYF. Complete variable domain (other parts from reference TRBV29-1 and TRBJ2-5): SAVISQKPSRDICQRGTSLTIQCQVDSQVTMMFWYRQQPGQSLTLIATANQGSEATYESGFVIDKFPISRPNLTFSTLTVSNMSPEDSSIYLCSTNRGSETQYFGPGTRLLVL.

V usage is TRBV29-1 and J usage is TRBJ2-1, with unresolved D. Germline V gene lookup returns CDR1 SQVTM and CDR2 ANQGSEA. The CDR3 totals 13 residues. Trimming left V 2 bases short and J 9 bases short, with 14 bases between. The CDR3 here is CSVESQSIPEQFF. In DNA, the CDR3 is TGCAGCGTTGAATCTCAAAGCATTCCTGAGCAGTTCTTC.

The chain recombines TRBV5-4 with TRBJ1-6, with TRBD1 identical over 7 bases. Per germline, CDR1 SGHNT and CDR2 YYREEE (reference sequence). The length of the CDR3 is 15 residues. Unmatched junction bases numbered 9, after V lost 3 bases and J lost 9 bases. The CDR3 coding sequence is TGTGCCAGCAGCTCTGGACAGGCGATTGGTTCACCCCTCCACTTT. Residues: CASSSGQAIGSPLHF.

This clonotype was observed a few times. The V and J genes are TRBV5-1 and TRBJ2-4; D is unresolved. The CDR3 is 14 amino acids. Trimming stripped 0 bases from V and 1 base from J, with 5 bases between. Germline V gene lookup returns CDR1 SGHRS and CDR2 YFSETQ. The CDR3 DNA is TGCGCCAGCAGCTTGGGCCTGGCCAAAAACATTCAGTACTTC. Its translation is CASSLGLAKNIQYF.

The CDR3 here is CASSLTGQGAYEQYF. DNA for the CDR3: TGTGCCAGCAGCTTAACCGGACAGGGGGCCTACGAGCAGTACTTC. The rearrangement joins TRBV7-2 to TRBJ2-7; 10 nucleotides match TRBD1. Germline-derived CDR1 and CDR2 are SGHTA and FQGNSA. V lost 2 bases and J lost 2; bases outside the gene matches: 3. This CDR3 region has 15 residues.

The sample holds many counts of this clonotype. CDR3 sequence (DNA): TGTGCCAGCAGCTTAGAGGCGGCGGGAGGGGAGGAGACCCAGTACTTC. It codes for CASSLEAAGGEETQYF. The rearrangement links TRBV11-2 to TRBJ2-5; TRBD2 matches 9 bases. This CDR3 contains 16 residues. J was trimmed by 5 bases and V by 0 bases; bases with no gene match: 7. Germline V lookup: CDR1 SGHAT, CDR2 FQNNGV.

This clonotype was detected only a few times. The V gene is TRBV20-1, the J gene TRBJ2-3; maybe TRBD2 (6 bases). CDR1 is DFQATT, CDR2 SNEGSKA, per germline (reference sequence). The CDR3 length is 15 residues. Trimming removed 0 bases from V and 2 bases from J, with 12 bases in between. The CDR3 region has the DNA TGCAGTGCTAGAGACCTCTCTAGCGACACAGATACGCAGTATTTT. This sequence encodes CSARDLSSDTDTQYF.

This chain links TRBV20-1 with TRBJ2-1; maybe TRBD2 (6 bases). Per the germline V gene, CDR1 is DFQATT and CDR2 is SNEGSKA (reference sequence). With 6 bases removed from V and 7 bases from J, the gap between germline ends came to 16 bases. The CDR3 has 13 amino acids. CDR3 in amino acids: CSAETGVGNEQFF. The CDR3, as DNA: TGCAGTGCCGAGACGGGAGTGGGGAATGAGCAGTTCTTC.

CDR3 nucleotide sequence: TGTGCCAGCACGGGCCGCTACGAGCAGTACTTC. Amino acids: CASTGRYEQYF. This chain joins TRBV2 and TRBJ2-7, with no clear D. Germline V gene data show CDR1 as SNHLY and CDR2 as FYNNEI. Trimming took 7 bases from V and 3 from J, leaving 7 bases between them. This CDR3 spans 11 amino acids.

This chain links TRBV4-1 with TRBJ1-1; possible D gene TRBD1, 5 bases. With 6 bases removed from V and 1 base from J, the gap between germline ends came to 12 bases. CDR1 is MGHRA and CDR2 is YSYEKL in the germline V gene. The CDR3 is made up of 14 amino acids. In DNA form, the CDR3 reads TGCGCCAGCAGACGGTGGGGCGGGAACACTGAAGCTTTCTTT. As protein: CASRRWGGNTEAFF.

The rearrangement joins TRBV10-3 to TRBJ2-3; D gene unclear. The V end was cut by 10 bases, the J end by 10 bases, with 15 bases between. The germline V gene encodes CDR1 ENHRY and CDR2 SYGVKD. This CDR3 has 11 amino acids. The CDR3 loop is CATSVDVAQYF. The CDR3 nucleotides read TGTGCCACCTCAGTGGACGTGGCGCAGTATTTT.

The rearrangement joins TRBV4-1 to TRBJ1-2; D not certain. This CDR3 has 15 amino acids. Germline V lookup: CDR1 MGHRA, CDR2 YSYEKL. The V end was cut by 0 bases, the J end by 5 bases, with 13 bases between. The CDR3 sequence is CASSQDPDPVYGYTF. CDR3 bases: TGCGCCAGCAGCCAAGATCCTGACCCAGTTTATGGCTACACCTTC.

The CDR3 DNA sequence: TGCAGCGTTGGGGGCGACAGGGGAAACTACTACAATGAGCAGTTCTTC. Protein sequence: CSVGGDRGNYYNEQFF. V usage is TRBV29-1 and J usage is TRBJ2-1, with 8 nucleotides matching TRBD1. Germline trimming cut 4 bases from V and 3 bases from J; bases unmatched to any gene: 11. The CDR3 length is 16 residues. Germline-derived CDR1 and CDR2 are SQVTM and ANQGSEA.

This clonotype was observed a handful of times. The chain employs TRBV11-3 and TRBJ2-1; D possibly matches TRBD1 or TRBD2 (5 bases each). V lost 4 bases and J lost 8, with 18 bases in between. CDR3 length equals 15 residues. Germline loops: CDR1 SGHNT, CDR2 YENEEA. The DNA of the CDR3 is TGTGCCAGCAGCTCAGCAGGGACCCTGAGCGATGAGCAGTTCTTC. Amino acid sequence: CASSSAGTLSDEQFF.

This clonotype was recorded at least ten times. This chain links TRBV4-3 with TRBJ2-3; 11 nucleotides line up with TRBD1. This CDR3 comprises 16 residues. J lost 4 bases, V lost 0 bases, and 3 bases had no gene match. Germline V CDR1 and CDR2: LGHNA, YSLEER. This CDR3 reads CASSQDRGQGADTQYF. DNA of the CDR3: TGCGCCAGCAGCCAAGATCGGGGACAGGGGGCAGATACGCAGTATTTT.

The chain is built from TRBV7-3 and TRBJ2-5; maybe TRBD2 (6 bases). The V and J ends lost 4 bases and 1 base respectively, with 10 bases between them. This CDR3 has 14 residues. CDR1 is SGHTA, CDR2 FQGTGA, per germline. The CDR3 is CASSSVGGQETQYF. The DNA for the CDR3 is TGTGCCAGCAGCTCCGTGGGGGGCCAAGAGACCCAGTACTTC.

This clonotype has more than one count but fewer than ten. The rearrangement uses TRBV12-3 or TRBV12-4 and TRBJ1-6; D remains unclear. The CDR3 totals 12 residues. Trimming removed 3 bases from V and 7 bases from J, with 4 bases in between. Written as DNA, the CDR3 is TGTGCCAGCAGTTTCGTAAATTCACCCCTCCACTTT. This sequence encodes CASSFVNSPLHF.

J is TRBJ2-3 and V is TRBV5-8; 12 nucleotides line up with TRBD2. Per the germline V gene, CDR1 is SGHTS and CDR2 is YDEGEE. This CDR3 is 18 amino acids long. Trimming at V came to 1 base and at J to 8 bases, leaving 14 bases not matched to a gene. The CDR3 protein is CASSLWTSGMIVDPTQYF. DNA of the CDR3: TGTGCCAGCAGCTTGTGGACTAGCGGGATGATAGTAGACCCTACGCAGTATTTT. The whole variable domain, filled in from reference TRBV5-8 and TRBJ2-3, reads EAGVTQSPTHLIKTRGQQATLRCSPISGHTSVYWYQQALGLGLQFLLWYDEGEERNRGNFPPRFSGRQFPNYSSELNVNALELEDSALYLCASSLWTSGMIVDPTQYFGPGTRLTVL.

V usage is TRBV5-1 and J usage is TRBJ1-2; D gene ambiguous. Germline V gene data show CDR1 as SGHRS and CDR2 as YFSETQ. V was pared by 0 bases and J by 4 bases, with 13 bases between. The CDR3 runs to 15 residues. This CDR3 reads CASSLDDRRLYGYTF. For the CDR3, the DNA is TGCGCCAGCAGCTTGGACGACCGACGGCTCTATGGCTACACCTTC. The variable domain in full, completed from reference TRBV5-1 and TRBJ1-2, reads KAGVTQTPRYLIKTRGQQVTLSCSPISGHRSVSWYQQTPGQGLQFLFEYFSETQRNKGNFPGRFSGRQFSNSRSEMNVSTLELGDSALYLCASSLDDRRLYGYTFGSGTRLTVV.